This TCR beta chain was obtained from a study of T-cell reconstitution after alpha-beta-depleted transplantation in children. A library of TCRbeta sequences, prepared with unique molecular identifiers, was generated. One entry per CDR3 protein, called by TCRdb with MiXCR from the PCR reads. This repertoire shows a few hundred thousand distinct CDR3 sequences, more than 9% found once; its top ten account for 10%. Trimming took 6 bases from V and 2 from J, leaving 17 bases between them. This CDR3 comprises 16 residues. This clonotype was detected a few times. The TCR originated in a human donor who donated a stem cell graft to a child with SCID. This chain connects TRBV12-3 or TRBV12-4 to TRBJ1-5; possibly TRBD1 for D (6 bases). Sequencing was performed on PBMCs from the stem cell graft donor, taken from the stem cell graft. The DNA of the CDR3 is TGTGCCAGCAGGGCGGGGGGCAAGGAGGGCAATCAGCCCCAGCATTTT. Translating gives CASRAGGKEGNQPQHF.